This T cell receptor beta chain stems from a study of shared clonotypes between healthy human individuals. Regarding the study as a whole: Apart from blood, nothing was sampled; tissue repertoires likely differ.

Regarding this clone: Antigen: not known.

Generated by immunoSEQ multiplex PCR, the TCRdb table keeps only in-frame clones and is missing some. The data hold about 2.3 million clones, with 85% to 95% observed a single time. The receptor was derived from a man aged 18 to 29 in good health. Some clones in this sample may be carry-over from other donors' samples. Sequencing was performed on naive CD4+ T cells from PBMCs. The subset here: CD45RA+ positively selected.

CDR3 DNA sequence: TGTGCCAGCAGTTTATTTCTGGCTAACTATGGCTACACCTTC. Protein product: CASSLFLANYGYTF. The chain links TRBV28 to TRBJ1-2; D is undetermined. Between the trimmed V and J ends, which lost 1 base and 0 bases, there was a span of 6 bases. The germline gives CDR1 MDHEN, CDR2 SYDVKM. This CDR3 is 14 amino acids long.